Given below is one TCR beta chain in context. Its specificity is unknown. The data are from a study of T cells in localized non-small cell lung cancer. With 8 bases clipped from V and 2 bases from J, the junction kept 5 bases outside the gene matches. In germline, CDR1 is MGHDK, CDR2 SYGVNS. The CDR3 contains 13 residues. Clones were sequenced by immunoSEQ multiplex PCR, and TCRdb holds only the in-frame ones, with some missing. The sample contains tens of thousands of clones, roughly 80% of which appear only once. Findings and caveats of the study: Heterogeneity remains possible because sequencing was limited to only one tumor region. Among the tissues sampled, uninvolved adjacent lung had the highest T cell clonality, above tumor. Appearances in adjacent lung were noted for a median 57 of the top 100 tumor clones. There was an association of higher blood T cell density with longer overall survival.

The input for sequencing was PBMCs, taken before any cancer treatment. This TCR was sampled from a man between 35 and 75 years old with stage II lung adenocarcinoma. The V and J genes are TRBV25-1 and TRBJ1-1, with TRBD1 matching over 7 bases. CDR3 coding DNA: TGTGCCAGCCTCGGGACAGAAAACACTGAAGCTTTCTTT. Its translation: CASLGTENTEAFF.